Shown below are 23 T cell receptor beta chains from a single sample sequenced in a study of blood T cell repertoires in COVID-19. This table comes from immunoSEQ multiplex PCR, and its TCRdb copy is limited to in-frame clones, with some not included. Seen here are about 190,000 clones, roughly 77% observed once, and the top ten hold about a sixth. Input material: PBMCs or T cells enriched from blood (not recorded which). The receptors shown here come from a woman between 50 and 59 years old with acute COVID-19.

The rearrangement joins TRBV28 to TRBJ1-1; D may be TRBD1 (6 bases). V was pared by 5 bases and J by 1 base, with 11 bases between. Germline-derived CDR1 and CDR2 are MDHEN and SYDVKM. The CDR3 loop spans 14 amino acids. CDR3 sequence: CASSILQGNTEAFF. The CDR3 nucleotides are TGTGCCAGCAGTATCCTACAGGGGAACACTGAAGCTTTCTTT.

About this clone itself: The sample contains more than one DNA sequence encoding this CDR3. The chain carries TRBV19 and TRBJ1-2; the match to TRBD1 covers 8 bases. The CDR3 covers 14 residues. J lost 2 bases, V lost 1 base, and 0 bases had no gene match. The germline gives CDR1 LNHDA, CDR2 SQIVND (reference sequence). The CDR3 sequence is CASSIGTGNYGYTF. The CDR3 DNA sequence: TGTGCCAGTAGTATAGGGACAGGGAACTATGGCTACACCTTC. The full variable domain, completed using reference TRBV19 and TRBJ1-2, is DGGITQSPKYLFRKEGQNVTLSCEQNLNHDAMYWYRQDPGQGLRLIYYSQIVNDFQKGDIAEGYSVSREKKESFPLTVTSAQKNPTAFYLCASSIGTGNYGYTFGSGTRLTVV.

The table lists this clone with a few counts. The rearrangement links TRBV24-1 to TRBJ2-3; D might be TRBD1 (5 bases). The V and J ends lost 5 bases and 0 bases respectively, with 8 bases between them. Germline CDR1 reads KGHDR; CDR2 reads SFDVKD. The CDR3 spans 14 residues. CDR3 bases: TGTGCCACCAGTGGGGGCGTTAGCACAGATACGCAGTATTTT. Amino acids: CATSGGVSTDTQYF.

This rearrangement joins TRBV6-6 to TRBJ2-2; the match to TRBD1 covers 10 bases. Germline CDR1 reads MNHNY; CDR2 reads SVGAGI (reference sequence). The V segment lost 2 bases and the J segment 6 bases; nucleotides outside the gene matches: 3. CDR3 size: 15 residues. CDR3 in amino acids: CASSYRTGGSGELFF. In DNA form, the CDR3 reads TGTGCCAGCAGTTACCGGACAGGGGGGTCCGGGGAGCTGTTTTTT.

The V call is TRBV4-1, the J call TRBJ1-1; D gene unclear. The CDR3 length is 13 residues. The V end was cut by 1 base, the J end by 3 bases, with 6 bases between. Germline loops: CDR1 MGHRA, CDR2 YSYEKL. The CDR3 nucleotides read TGCGCCAGCAGCCAAGTACTTGACACTGAAGCTTTCTTT. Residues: CASSQVLDTEAFF.

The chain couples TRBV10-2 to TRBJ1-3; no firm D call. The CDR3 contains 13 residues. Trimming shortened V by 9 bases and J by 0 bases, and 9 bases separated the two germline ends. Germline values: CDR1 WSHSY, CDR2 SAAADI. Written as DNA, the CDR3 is TGCGCCAGGCCGGGGTCCTCTGGAAACACCATATATTTT. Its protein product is CARPGSSGNTIYF.

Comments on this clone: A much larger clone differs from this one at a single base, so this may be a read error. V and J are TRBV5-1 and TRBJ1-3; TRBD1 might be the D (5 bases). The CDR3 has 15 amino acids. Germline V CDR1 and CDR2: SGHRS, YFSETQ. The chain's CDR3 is CANSLAGYAGNTIYF. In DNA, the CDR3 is TGCGCCAACAGCTTGGCAGGGTATGCTGGAAACACCATATATTTT.

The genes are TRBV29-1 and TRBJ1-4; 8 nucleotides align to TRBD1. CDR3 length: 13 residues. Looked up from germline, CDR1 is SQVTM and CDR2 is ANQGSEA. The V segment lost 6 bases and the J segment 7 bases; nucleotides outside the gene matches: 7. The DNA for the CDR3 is TGCAGCGTGCAGGGGGCGCCGGGTGAAAAACTGTTTTTT. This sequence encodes CSVQGAPGEKLFF.

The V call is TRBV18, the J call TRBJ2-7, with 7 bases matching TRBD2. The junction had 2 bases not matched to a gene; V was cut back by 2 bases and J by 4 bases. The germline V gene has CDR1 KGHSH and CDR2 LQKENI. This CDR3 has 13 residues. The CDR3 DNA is TGTGCCAGCTCACCAGGGGAGGGGTACGAGCAGTACGTC. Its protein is CASSPGEGYEQYV.

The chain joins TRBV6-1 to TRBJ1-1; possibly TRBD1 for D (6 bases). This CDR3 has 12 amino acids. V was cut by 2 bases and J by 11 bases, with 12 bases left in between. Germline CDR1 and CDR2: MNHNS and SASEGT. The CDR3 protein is CASSEQGIGAFF. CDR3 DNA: TGTGCCAGCAGTGAACAGGGGATCGGGGCTTTCTTT.

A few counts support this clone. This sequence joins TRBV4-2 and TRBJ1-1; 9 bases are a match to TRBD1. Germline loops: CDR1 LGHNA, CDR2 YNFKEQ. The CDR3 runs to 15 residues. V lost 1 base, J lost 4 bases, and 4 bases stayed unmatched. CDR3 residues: CASSQGKTGGTEAFF. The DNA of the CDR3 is TGTGCCAGCAGCCAAGGGAAGACAGGGGGCACTGAAGCTTTCTTT.

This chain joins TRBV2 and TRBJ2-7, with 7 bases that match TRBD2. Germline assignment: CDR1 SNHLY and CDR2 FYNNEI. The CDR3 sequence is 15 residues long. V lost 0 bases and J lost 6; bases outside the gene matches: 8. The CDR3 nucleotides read TGTGCCAGCAGTGAAGCTCCGGGGGGTTTTGGCGAGCAGTACGTC. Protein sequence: CASSEAPGGFGEQYV.

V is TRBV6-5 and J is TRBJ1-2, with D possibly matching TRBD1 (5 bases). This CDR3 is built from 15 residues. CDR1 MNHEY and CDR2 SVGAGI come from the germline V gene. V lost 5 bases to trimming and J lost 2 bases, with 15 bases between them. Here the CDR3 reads CASSTSPDSNYGYTF. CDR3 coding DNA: TGTGCCAGCAGTACTAGCCCCGACAGCAACTATGGCTACACCTTC.

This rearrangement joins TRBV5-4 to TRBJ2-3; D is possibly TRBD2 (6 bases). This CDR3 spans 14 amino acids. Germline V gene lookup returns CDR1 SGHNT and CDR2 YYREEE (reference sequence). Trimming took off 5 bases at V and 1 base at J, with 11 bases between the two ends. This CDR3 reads CASRGDLRTDTQYF. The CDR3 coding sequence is TGTGCCAGCAGGGGGGACTTGCGCACAGATACGCAGTATTTT.

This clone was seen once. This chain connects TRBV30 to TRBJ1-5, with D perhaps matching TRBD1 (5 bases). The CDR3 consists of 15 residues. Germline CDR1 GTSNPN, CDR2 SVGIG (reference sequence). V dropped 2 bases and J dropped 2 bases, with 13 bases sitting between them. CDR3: CAWSHGAGGNQPQHF. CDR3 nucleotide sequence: TGTGCCTGGAGTCACGGGGCGGGAGGCAATCAGCCCCAGCATTTT.

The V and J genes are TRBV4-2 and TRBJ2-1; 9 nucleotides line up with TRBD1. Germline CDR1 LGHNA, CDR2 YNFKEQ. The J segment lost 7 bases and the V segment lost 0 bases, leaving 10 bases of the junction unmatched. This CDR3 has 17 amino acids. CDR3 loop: CASSQDRRQGVLNEQFF. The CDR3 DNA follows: TGTGCCAGCAGCCAAGATCGGCGACAGGGGGTTTTGAATGAGCAGTTCTTC.

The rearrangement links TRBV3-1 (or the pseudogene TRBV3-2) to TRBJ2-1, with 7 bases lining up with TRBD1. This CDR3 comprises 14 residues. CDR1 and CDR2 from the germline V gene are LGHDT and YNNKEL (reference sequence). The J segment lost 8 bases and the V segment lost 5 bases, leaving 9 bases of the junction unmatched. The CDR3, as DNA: TGTGCCAGCAGCAGGGACAGAGGTACCCATGAGCAGTTCTTC. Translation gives CASSRDRGTHEQFF.

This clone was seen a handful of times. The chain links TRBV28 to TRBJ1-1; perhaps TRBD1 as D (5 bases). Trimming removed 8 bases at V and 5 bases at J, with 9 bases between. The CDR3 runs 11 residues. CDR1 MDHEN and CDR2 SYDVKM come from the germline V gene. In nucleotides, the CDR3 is TGTGCCAGCGGGGGGGGGACTGAAGCTTTCTTT. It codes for CASGGGTEAFF.

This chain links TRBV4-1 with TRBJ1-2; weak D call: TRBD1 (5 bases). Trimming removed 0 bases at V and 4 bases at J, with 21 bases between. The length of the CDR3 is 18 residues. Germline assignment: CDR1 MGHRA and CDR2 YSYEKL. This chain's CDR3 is CASSQDVRIQGQLYGYTF. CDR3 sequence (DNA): TGCGCCAGCAGCCAAGATGTGAGAATTCAGGGCCAACTCTATGGCTACACCTTC.

Here the CDR3 reads CASSEQGQETQYF. In DNA, the CDR3 is TGTGCCAGCAGCGAACAGGGTCAAGAGACCCAGTACTTC. The rearrangement uses TRBV5-5 and TRBJ2-5, with D possibly TRBD1 on 6 matching bases. Looked up from germline, CDR1 is SGHKS and CDR2 is YYEKEE (reference sequence). This CDR3 contains 13 residues. V lost 4 bases and J 2 bases, leaving 9 bases between the germline ends.

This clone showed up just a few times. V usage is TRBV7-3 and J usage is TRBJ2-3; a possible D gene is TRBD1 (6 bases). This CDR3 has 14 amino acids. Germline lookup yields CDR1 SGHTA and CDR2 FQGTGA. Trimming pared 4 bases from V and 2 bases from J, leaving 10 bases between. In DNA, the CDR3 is TGTGCCAGCAGCTCCGGGACAATCACAGATACGCAGTATTTT. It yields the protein CASSSGTITDTQYF.

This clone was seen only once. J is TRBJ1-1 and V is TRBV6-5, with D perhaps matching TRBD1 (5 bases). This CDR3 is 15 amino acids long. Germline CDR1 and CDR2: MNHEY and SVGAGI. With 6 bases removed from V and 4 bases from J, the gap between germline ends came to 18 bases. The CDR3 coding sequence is TGTGCCAGCAGCCCAAGCGGAGGGGTGATCACTGAAGCTTTCTTT. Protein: CASSPSGGVITEAFF.

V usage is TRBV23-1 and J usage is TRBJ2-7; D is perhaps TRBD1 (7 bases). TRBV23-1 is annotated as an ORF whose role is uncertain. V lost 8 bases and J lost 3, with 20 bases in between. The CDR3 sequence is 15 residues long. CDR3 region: CASRRGAGGFYEQYV. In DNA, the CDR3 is TGCGCCAGCCGACGTGGGGCAGGGGGGTTCTACGAGCAGTACGTC.